This is a list of T cell receptor beta chains from one sample in a study of blood T cell repertoires in COVID-19. Clones were sequenced by immunoSEQ multiplex PCR, and TCRdb holds only the in-frame ones, with some missing. The sample has a few hundred thousand clones, around nine tenths seen once. The specimen was peripheral blood. The receptors shown here come from a man aged 40-55 years who had recovered from COVID-19. CDR3s include the opening cysteine and the closing phenylalanine or tryptophan. A D gene is named only where the DNA matches it firmly.

V: TRBV6-5
J: TRBJ2-2
D: TRBD2
CDR3: CASSRLALNTGELFF
DNA: TGTGCCAGCAGCCGACTAGCCTTGAACACCGGGGAGCTGTTTTTT

V: TRBV27
J: TRBJ2-1
D: NA
CDR3: CASSLQGKSYNEQFF
DNA: TGTGCCAGCAGTTTACAGGGCAAGTCCTACAATGAGCAGTTCTTC

V: TRBV2
J: TRBJ2-1
D: NA
CDR3: CASLGRVLFF
DNA: TGTGCCAGCTTGGGCAGGGTGTTGTTCTTC

V: TRBV13
J: TRBJ2-5
D: NA
CDR3: CASSLGGGRETQYF
DNA: TGTGCCAGCAGCTTAGGCGGCGGGCGAGAGACCCAGTACTTC

V: TRBV12-5
J: TRBJ2-3
D: TRBD1
CDR3: CASGSQGARDLRGQYF
DNA: TGTGCTAGTGGTTCACAGGGGGCCCGGGACCTCCGGGGGCAGTATTTT

V: TRBV4-3
J: TRBJ1-3
D: NA
CDR3: CASSQEGSGGNTIYF
DNA: TGCGCCAGCAGCCAAGAAGGGAGCGGCGGAAACACCATATATTTT

V: TRBV18
J: TRBJ1-5
D: NA
CDR3: CASSPRQDRNQPQHF
DNA: TGTGCCAGCTCACCCCGACAGGATCGGAATCAGCCCCAGCATTTT

V: TRBV30
J: TRBJ2-3
D: NA
CDR3: CAWTGKDTQYF
DNA: TGTGCCTGGACGGGTAAAGATACGCAGTATTTT

V: TRBV4-1
J: TRBJ1-2
D: TRBD1
CDR3: CASSLVPGQVFYGYTF
DNA: TGCGCCAGCAGCCTAGTACCGGGACAGGTCTTCTATGGCTACACCTTC

V: TRBV5-1
J: TRBJ1-2
D: TRBD1
CDR3: CASSFQGAIGGYTF
DNA: TGCGCCAGCAGCTTCCAGGGGGCGATAGGTGGCTACACCTTC

V: TRBV7-9
J: TRBJ2-6
D: NA
CDR3: CASSLRQGLSSGANVLTF
DNA: TGTGCCAGCAGCTTACGGCAGGGGTTGAGCTCTGGGGCCAACGTCCTGACTTTC

V: TRBV2
J: TRBJ1-5
D: NA
CDR3: CASSEFSNSNQPQHF
DNA: TGTGCCAGCAGTGAATTTAGCAATAGCAATCAGCCCCAGCATTTT

V: TRBV11-2
J: TRBJ1-2
D: NA
CDR3: CASSSLRGYTF
DNA: TGTGCCAGCAGCTCACTAAGAGGCTACACCTTC

V: TRBV30
J: TRBJ1-2
D: NA
CDR3: CACPGQNYGYTF
DNA: TGTGCCTGCCCAGGACAGAACTATGGCTACACCTTC

V: TRBV7-2
J: TRBJ2-5
D: TRBD2
CDR3: CASSLESAGGLETQYF
DNA: TGTGCCAGCAGCTTAGAGTCTGCGGGGGGATTAGAGACCCAGTACTTC